This paragraph covers one TCR beta chain sequence. What this receptor recognizes is not known. Base qualities are missing; no much larger clone stands one base away. CDR1 and CDR2, per the germline V gene (reference sequence), are SEHNR and FQNEAQ. The CDR3 has 16 amino acids, counting the end cysteine and phenylalanine. This entry keeps only the CDR3 DNA: 48 bases, framed from base 1. Compared with germline, V lacks 4 bases and J lacks 8 bases; bases without a gene match: 7. The donors belonged to the validation cohort of around 120 subjects, which was separate from the approximately 700-subject first cohort. This sample is part of a study of cytomegalovirus exposure and HLA in healthy donors (dated by TCRdb to about 2017). About the study as a whole: According to a later analysis, the roughly 130 validation repertoires were produced on the same platform as the 666 repertoires of the first cohort. To predict cytomegalovirus infection status, the study brought together high-throughput TCR immunosequencing, statistical association of individual TCRs with disease status, and machine learning. A separate validation cohort of roughly 110 different subjects was used in addition to the roughly 640-subject first cohort. The study aimed to test whether cataloging public T cell receptors could reveal signatures of past pathogen exposure. Broad study findings and their caveats: Most TCR sequences were seen in very few donors, while some public TCRs were found in many individuals. A later analysis had no HLA typing for the validation cohort, so co-occurrence there was scored across all 110 or so repertoires. Subsequent analysis determined that TCRs grouped into clusters in the first cohort also showed a tendency toward co-occurrence across the 120 validation repertoires, and 94% of cluster scores exceeded 0. The authors suggested that the approach could potentially be generalized to other disease states and immunological phenotypes. A few of the identified cytomegalovirus-associated TCR beta chains were confirmed in vitro to be specific for cytomegalovirus antigens. The classifier was reported to diagnose cytomegalovirus status with high specificity and sensitivity in both the original and validation cohorts. The study listed around 160 TCR beta chains as associated with cytomegalovirus.

The method behind the library was the immunoSEQ multiplex PCR assay. The study's own analysis went as follows. A statistical classification framework was built to diagnose cytomegalovirus status from the catalog of TCR beta chain sequences. This immuneACCESS table, as held by TCRdb, lists in-frame sequences with V and J called but not all clones. Of the missing ones, under half trace to an unresolved V gene in checked studies; the others have no known cause. The V and J calls and clone size are taken from that table; D and trimming were inferred from the DNA. The sample data list approximately 90,000 clones, and roughly 96% of these were observed just once. 0.78% of the sample is held by the ten biggest clonotypes.

The specimen was PBMCs. Recombination joined TRBV7-9 with TRBJ2-1, with 14 junctional bases fitting TRBD2. This receptor was taken from a man aged 18 to 30 in good health and CMV-seronegative. The nucleotides are TGTGCCAGCAGCTCGGGACTAGCGGGAGTTATAGATGAGCAGTTCTTC. The translation is CASSSGLAGVIDEQFF.